This T cell receptor beta chain is from a study of blood T cell repertoires in COVID-19. About the study: Sources were T cells, B-cell-depleted T cells, or PBMCs; the material itself was cDNA or gDNA.

Some clones are missing from TCRdb's copy, which holds only in-frame ones; the method was immunoSEQ multiplex PCR. The table lists approximately 90,000 clones, roughly 80% of them singletons. V lost 1 base and J 3 bases, leaving 10 bases between the germline ends. This CDR3 comprises 14 residues. Germline V CDR1 and CDR2: SGHAT, FQNNGV. This clone was seen more than once but under ten times. This chain joins TRBV11-2 and TRBJ2-7; D gene uncertain. The sequenced sample consisted of peripheral blood. This receptor was identified in a man between 65 and 80 years old with acute or convalescent COVID-19. The CDR3 here is CASSLGGMGYEQYF. CDR3 sequence (DNA): TGTGCCAGCAGCTTAGGCGGAATGGGCTACGAGCAGTACTTC.